This TCR beta chain stems from a study of T cells in Graves' hyperthyroidism and ophthalmopathy. Amplified regions were TCR beta CDR3 sequences from RNA transcripts. The HTBI set primed first-round TCR CDR3 RT-PCR. A single record per CDR3 protein comes from TCRdb applying MiXCR to the multiplex PCR reads. The sample contains hundreds of thousands of distinct CDR3 sequences, roughly 50% of which appear only once. Only a few counts were recorded for this clonotype. V lost 2 bases to trimming and J lost 5 bases, with 27 bases between them. This CDR3 is built from 20 residues. Per the germline V gene, CDR1 is SGHVS and CDR2 is FNYEAQ.

The TCR was taken from a woman aged 18-29 years with Graves' hyperthyroidism. The chain has TRBV7-6 and TRBJ1-4; D may be TRBD1 (6 bases). The sample taken for sequencing was peripheral blood or thyroid tissue (not recorded which). The CDR3 is CASSLLPGQLDLRLNEKLFF. The CDR3 nucleotides are TGTGCCAGCAGCTTACTCCCTGGACAGCTTGATCTACGCTTAAATGAAAAACTGTTTTTT.